This record concerns one T cell receptor (beta chain) sequence. Its target is not known. CDR3 length: 14 amino acids. The germline CDR1 and CDR2 sequences are KGHSH and LQKENI. With 6 bases removed from V and 6 bases from J, the gap between germline ends came to 17 bases. The sample comes from a study of STAT3 mutations in large granular lymphocyte leukemia. About the study: Roughly half of the longitudinally sequenced T-LGLL patients carried detectable canonical activating STAT3 mutations.

The study, taken as a whole, reports: In T-cell large granular lymphocyte leukemia, about half of patients showed multiple immunodominant subclonotypes. In some patients, a small highly pathogenic clone possibly went undetected.

Clones were read by immunoSEQ multiplex PCR, and TCRdb kept only the in-frame ones, dropping some. The sample contains 4,500 to 6,000 clones, just under 95% of which appear only once. The chain recombines TRBV18 with TRBJ1-2; unclear D gene. Sequenced input: peripheral blood mononuclear cells. The receptor was isolated from a man aged 55 to 70 with T-cell large granular lymphocyte leukemia. Some clones in this sample may be carry-over from other donors' samples. The CDR3 sequence is CASSLRPQSHGYTF. The DNA of the CDR3 is TGTGCCAGCTCCCTCCGACCCCAGTCTCATGGCTACACCTTC.